This passage covers 8 T cell receptor beta chains from one sample sequenced in a study of CD8 T cells in Susac syndrome. Random hexamers were used to reverse transcribe about 0.5 to 1 ug of RNA. One entry per CDR3 protein, called by TCRdb with MiXCR from the immunoSEQ multiplex PCR reads. The profile shows some 120,000 distinct CDR3 sequences, 90% to 95% of them singletons. The sample consisted of CD4+ T cells from PBMCs. These TCRs come from a human donor with multiple sclerosis.

The J gene is TRBJ2-4, the V gene TRBV20-1; tentative D call: TRBD1 (5 bases). V gave up 3 bases and J gave up 9 bases, with 9 bases separating them. The V gene's germline CDR1 is DFQATT and CDR2 SNEGSKA (reference sequence). The CDR3 loop spans 11 amino acids. The CDR3: CSARDRGIQYF. CDR3 nucleotide sequence: TGCAGTGCTAGGGATAGGGGCATTCAGTACTTC.

The chain employs TRBV19 and TRBJ2-7; D is ambiguous. This CDR3 is 14 amino acids long. V gave up 4 bases and J gave up 0 bases, with 10 bases separating them. The germline gives CDR1 LNHDA, CDR2 SQIVND (reference sequence). CDR3 amino acids: CASSKSVGSYEQYF. CDR3 sequence (DNA): TGTGCCAGTAGTAAGTCTGTGGGCTCCTACGAGCAGTACTTC.

A single count supports this clonotype. The chain carries TRBV18 and TRBJ1-1; a possible D gene is TRBD1 (5 bases). Germline lookup yields CDR1 KGHSH and CDR2 LQKENI. There are 17 residues in the CDR3. Trimming cost V 2 bases and J 0 bases, with 16 bases left between them. The CDR3 DNA is TGTGCCAGCTCACCATTGTTTGGGGGGGGATTGAACACTGAAGCTTTCTTT. Translation: CASSPLFGGGLNTEAFF.

The chain is built from TRBV20-1 and TRBJ2-7; 12 bases agree with TRBD1. The ends lost 4 bases at V and 4 bases at J; junction bases unmatched: 8. Per the germline V gene, CDR1 is DFQATT and CDR2 is SNEGSKA (reference sequence). The CDR3 has 15 residues. Here the CDR3 DNA reads TGCAGTGCTAACCCGGGACAGGGGGCCGGGTACGAGCAGTACTTC. Translating it yields CSANPGQGAGYEQYF.

The rearrangement joins TRBV23-1 to TRBJ2-7, with 7 bases identical to TRBD1. TRBV23-1 is an ORF; its function is uncertain. The CDR3 runs to 15 residues. V shed 4 bases and J 1 base; nucleotides not matched to a gene: 7. The CDR3 loop reads CASSRPRDRSYEQYF. DNA of the CDR3: TGCGCCAGCAGTCGGCCTCGGGACAGATCCTACGAGCAGTACTTC.

Comments on this clonotype: The junction departs from germline at one end; a sequencing error may be responsible. The rearrangement joins TRBV2 to TRBJ2-2, with D perhaps matching TRBD1 (5 bases). The CDR3 contains 15 residues. Germline CDR1 SNHLY, CDR2 FYNNEI. CDR3 coding DNA: TGCGCCAGCAGTGACTCGACAGCGCGCACCGGGGAGCTGTTTTTT. Amino acid sequence: CASSDSTARTGELFF.

The chain combines TRBV6-6 with TRBJ2-3; no clear D. V was cut by 2 bases and J by 0 bases, with 3 bases left in between. Germline-derived CDR1 and CDR2 are MNHNY and SVGAGI (reference sequence). The CDR3 length is 13 residues. CDR3 amino acids: CASSYGSTDTQYF. DNA for the CDR3: TGTGCCAGCAGTTACGGGAGCACAGATACGCAGTATTTT.

This clonotype was seen only once. This chain links TRBV20-1 with TRBJ1-5; D gene ambiguous. V was pared by 1 base and J by 0 bases, with 7 bases between. The CDR3 is made up of 14 amino acids. Germline V gene lookup returns CDR1 DFQATT and CDR2 SNEGSKA (reference sequence). CDR3 DNA: TGCAGTGCTAGAGTCACGGATAGCAATCAGCCCCAGCATTTT. Amino acid sequence: CSARVTDSNQPQHF.